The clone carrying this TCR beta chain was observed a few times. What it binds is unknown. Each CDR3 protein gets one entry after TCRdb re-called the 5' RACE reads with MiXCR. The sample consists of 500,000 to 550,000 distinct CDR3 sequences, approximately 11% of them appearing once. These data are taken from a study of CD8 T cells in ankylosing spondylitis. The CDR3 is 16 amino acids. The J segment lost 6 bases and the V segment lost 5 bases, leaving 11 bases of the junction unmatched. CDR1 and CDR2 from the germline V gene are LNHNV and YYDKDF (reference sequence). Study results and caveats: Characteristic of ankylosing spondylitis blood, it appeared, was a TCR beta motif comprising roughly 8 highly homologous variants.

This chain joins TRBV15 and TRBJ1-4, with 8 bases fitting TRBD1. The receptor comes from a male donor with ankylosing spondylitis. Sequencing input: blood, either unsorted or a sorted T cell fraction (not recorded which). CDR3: CATSGGHRGGYEKLFF. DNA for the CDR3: TGTGCCACCAGCGGGGGACACAGGGGGGGTTATGAAAAACTGTTTTTT.